This T cell receptor (beta chain) was documented in a study of T cells in Graves' hyperthyroidism and ophthalmopathy. Notes on the study in general: Most thyroid-expanded clonotypes above 0.001 were also found in blood.

The V and J ends lost 7 bases and 2 bases, in that order; junction bases with no gene match: 9. The CDR3 covers 16 residues. The germline CDR1 and CDR2 sequences are SGHAT and FQNNGV. TCR beta CDR3 regions were amplified from RNA transcripts. TCR CDR3 underwent first-round RT-PCR with the HTBI primer set. TCRdb called the multiplex PCR reads again in MiXCR, with one record for every CDR3 protein. The sample includes some 800,000 distinct CDR3 sequences, over 35% of them seen just once. A word on this clonotype: Its antigen is currently unknown.

If no ophthalmopathy progression occurred within 18 months, Graves' hyperthyroidism was stable. Among the patients, aged 18 to 65, hyperthyroidism was newly diagnosed and had lasted under 2 months. Exclusion criteria comprised uncontrolled infection, other autoimmune disease, pregnancy or lactation. V usage is TRBV11-2 and J usage is TRBJ1-5; 9 nucleotides line up with TRBD1. The sample was blood. The TCR comes from a man between 18 and 29 years old with Graves' hyperthyroidism. The CDR3 bases are TGTGCCAGCATCCTCCTGACAGGGGGTGGCAATCAGCCCCAGCATTTT. Translating it yields CASILLTGGGNQPQHF. The full variable domain, its missing parts supplied by reference TRBV11-2 and TRBJ1-5, is EAGVAQSPRYKIIEKRQSVAFWCNPISGHATLYWYQQILGQGPKLLIQFQNNGVVDDSQLPKDRFSAERLKGVDSTLKIQPAKLEDSAVYLCASILLTGGGNQPQHFGDGTRLSIL.